This TCR beta chain was captured in a study of blood T cell repertoires in COVID-19. Study-level background: The United States, Italy and Spain provided the acute and convalescent COVID-19 samples. From T cells, B-cell-depleted T cells, or PBMCs came the material, which was cDNA or gDNA.

Participants' own reports of clinical history determined their cohort assignment. Original methodology: Scientists estimated how many nucleated cells there were by amplifying reference gene primers. Data came from immunoSEQ multiplex PCR; TCRdb stores just in-frame clones and leaves some out. The V and J calls and the clone size are those of that table, but D and trimming were determined from the DNA. The table has 300,000 to 400,000 clones, around nine tenths seen once. This receptor was taken from a man aged 25-45 years who had recovered from COVID-19. Material for sequencing was PBMCs or T cells enriched from blood (not recorded which).

The CDR3 nucleotides are TGTGCCAGCAGCTTAACAGCGGGGGTCTACAATGAGCAGTTCTTC. Its translation is CASSLTAGVYNEQFF. The rearrangement joins TRBV7-3 to TRBJ2-1; 8 bases line up with TRBD2. Germline CDR1 SGHTA, CDR2 FQGTGA. The V and J ends lost 0 bases and 3 bases, in that order; junction bases with no gene match: 1. This CDR3 is 15 amino acids long.